Given below is one T cell receptor (beta chain) in context. Its antigen remains undetermined. No qualities accompany the bases; no much larger clone lies one base away. Donors were healthy HIV-negative adults with no recently reported acute infections or vaccinations. Every donor was a Caucasian adult living in Nashville, Tennessee, USA. CD4+ T cells were enriched by magnetic negative selection, after which naive cells were positively selected on CD45RA and the negative fraction was taken as the memory subset. Blood was obtained by leukapheresis, after which PBMCs were separated by Ficoll-Histopaque density gradient centrifugation and cryopreserved in liquid nitrogen vapor phase. Analytical flow cytometry was used to check the purity and quantity of each magnetically sorted T cell population. Each sorted fraction had its genomic DNA isolated and then quantified by UV absorbance on a Nanodrop 2000c.

The data are from a study of shared clonotypes between healthy human individuals (dated by TCRdb to the early 2020s). Regarding the research as a whole: The cohort comprised a couple of women and a few men aged 18 to 49 years. Per donor, three plates each were used for CD4 naive and CD4 memory, two for CD8 naive, and one for CD8 memory. The study deeply sequenced blood TCR repertoires of five healthy adults to estimate repertoire size and the extent of clonotype sharing between individuals. Libraries were prepared and TCR repertoires were sequenced by different laboratories using diverse techniques, in order to increase sequencing depth and limit assay-specific biases. Between about 0.85 and 8.9 billion PBMCs per donor were obtained by leukapheresis. Study-wide findings and limitations: Estimated clonotype richness was generally larger for naive than for memory subsets. Even with the large sequencing depth, rarefaction of the sorted-subset datasets indicated that sequencing was incomplete. Clonotypes shared by all four sorted-subset donors showed higher generation probabilities than non-shared clonotypes. Sampling was restricted to blood, and TCR repertoires in tissue are likely to differ from TCR repertoires in blood. The genetic and exposure-history diversity represented was limited by the small number of donors. Based on pairwise subsampling, the degree of clonotype sharing among donors was expected to be affected by sequencing depth. Across a few donors, approximately 5% of naive CD4, over 3% of naive CD8, about 2% of memory CD4, and over 0.35% of memory CD8 clonotypes were shared.

Using the deep immunoSEQ assay, TCR CDR3 regions were amplified from genomic DNA by multiplex PCR. For each cell subset, the extracted genomic DNA was distributed evenly across all wells of several immunoSEQ 96-well plates, and each plate served as one replicate. For sorted subsets, about 220 ng of genomic DNA, equivalent to 25,000 to 35,000 T cell genomes, went into each replicate PCR. The purified libraries were quantified using a Qubit 3.0 fluorometer, sized with a Bioanalyzer 2100, and then quantified again using the KAPA Library Quantification kit. Every immunoSEQ 96-well plate was sequenced on a dedicated single-read 150-cycle Illumina NextSeq 550 flow cell. The original methods were these. Because the immunoSEQ output held only junctional sequences and lacked quality scores, the filtering could not match the filtering applied to full-length reads. To assign V/J genes and CDR3, sequences were annotated using PyIR, a Python wrapper for IgBLAST v1.9, with IMGT germline references. Any read was removed if the V/J assignment was weak (E-value above 1e-6), the CDR3 was missing, or the read contained stop codons, out-of-frame junctions, or ambiguous translated residues. V3J clonotypes were defined as sequences sharing the same inferred V gene, J gene, and CDR3 amino acid sequence. The percentage overlap between two repertoires was calculated by dividing the number of shared unique clonotypes by the size of the smaller repertoire. Richness of each repertoire was evaluated using RTK rarefaction, the Chao1 estimator, and Recon v2.1 estimates of unobserved clonotypes. OLGA was used to compute generation probabilities for all TCRbeta clonotypes that the gDNA method yielded from a handful of donors. TCRdb carries this immuneACCESS record with in-frame sequences only. Its versions omit some clonotypes, under half of them owing to an unresolved V gene in the studies checked, with the rest unexplained. The V and J calls and the clone size are those of that table, but D and trimming were determined from the DNA. This sample holds over a million clones; around 76% were observed only once. The ten largest clones represent 1.4% of the sample.

The germline V gene encodes CDR1 GTSNPN and CDR2 SVGIG (reference sequence). Trimming removed 4 bases from V and 9 bases from J; the gene matches leave 13 bases unexplained. Including cysteine and phenylalanine, the CDR3 has 16 amino acids. Only the CDR3 portion is preserved as DNA: 48 bases, with reading frame beginning at the first base. The sequenced material came from memory CD4+ T cells sorted from blood. Interpreted using the paper, the cell subset or site label stands for: CD45RA-negative fraction. The clonotype was recovered from a man aged 18 to 29 in good health. The receptor chain draws on TRBV30 and TRBJ1-6, and TRBD1 matches 9 of the central bases. The CDR3 in this case is CAWKLGQGGFGSPLHF. The DNA sequence is as follows: TGTGCCTGGAAATTGGGACAGGGAGGATTCGGTTCACCCCTCCACTTT.